This paragraph reports one T cell receptor beta chain. Antigen: not known. Assay: immunoSEQ multiplex PCR; the TCRdb copy retains only in-frame clones and omits some. The data hold under 20,000 clones, with 85% to 90% observed a single time. The sample is drawn from a study of T cell clones after liver transplantation. Study context: A pre-transplant mixed lymphocyte reaction with TCRbeta sequencing defined graft-donor-reactive clones followed in post-transplant blood. Points from the study as a whole: Low donor cell numbers restricted donor-reactive repertoire measurement in two subjects. Circulating graft-donor-reactive CD4 TCRbeta sequences fell significantly post-transplant in 5 of 8 subjects.

Trimming shortened V by 4 bases and J by 2 bases, and 10 bases separated the two germline ends. Germline V gene sequence: CDR1 SGHRS, CDR2 YFSETQ. The CDR3 totals 13 residues. Sequencing was performed on CD8+ T cells from blood, taken about 46 months after liver transplant. This clonotype was sampled from a human patient who received a liver transplant. The graft donor may be the source of some T cells. The J gene is TRBJ2-7, the V gene TRBV5-1; either TRBD1 or TRBD2 may supply D (5 bases each). The CDR3 DNA is TGCGCCAGCAGCCCGGGGCGAACCTACGAGCAGTACTTC. Encoded protein: CASSPGRTYEQYF.